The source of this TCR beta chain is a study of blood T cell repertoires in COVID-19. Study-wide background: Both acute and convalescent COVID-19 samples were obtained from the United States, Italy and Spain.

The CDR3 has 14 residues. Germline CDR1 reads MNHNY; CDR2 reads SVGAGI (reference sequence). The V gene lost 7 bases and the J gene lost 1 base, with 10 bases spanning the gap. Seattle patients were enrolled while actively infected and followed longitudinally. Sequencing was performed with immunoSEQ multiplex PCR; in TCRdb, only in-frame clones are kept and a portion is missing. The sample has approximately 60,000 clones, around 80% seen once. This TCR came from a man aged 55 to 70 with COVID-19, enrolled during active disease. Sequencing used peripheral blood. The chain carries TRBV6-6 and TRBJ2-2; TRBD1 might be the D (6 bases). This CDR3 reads CASTKGGNTGELFF. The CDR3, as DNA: TGTGCCAGCACTAAAGGGGGGAACACCGGGGAGCTGTTTTTT.